This TCR beta chain was sequenced in a study of T cell responses to AZD1222 COVID-19 vaccine. Broader study findings: Only a handful of people who got AZD1222 tested seropositive at baseline. Only after the peak T cell response were repertoires sampled. Mapped onto spike, vaccine-associated CD4 TCRs spanned it and were dominant at 160-218 and 743-854. Increased Spike-specific TCR breadth and depth were observed after two AZD1222 doses.

As regards this clone: Its antigen remains unknown.

The CDR3 sequence is 14 residues long. In germline, CDR1 is SGHRS, CDR2 YFSETQ. Trimming cost V 4 bases and J 2 bases, with 12 bases left between them. Generated by immunoSEQ multiplex PCR, the TCRdb table keeps only in-frame clones and is missing some. The sample lists 120,000 or so clones, roughly 92% occurring once. Sequencing was performed on peripheral blood, taken 28 days after the second AZD1222 dose. This sequence was found in an adult who received the AZD1222 COVID-19 vaccine. The chain employs TRBV5-1 and TRBJ2-5; a possible D gene is TRBD1 (6 bases). The CDR3 nucleotides read TGCGCCAGCAGCCCCGGGACACAACAAGAGACCCAGTACTTC. Protein sequence: CASSPGTQQETQYF.